A single TCR beta chain is shown here with its context. The V end was cut by 6 bases, the J end by 0 bases, with 18 bases between. Looked up from germline, CDR1 is SGHNT and CDR2 is YYREEE (reference sequence). The CDR3 extends over 16 amino acids. The sample belongs to a study of control samples from healthy donors and cancer patients. Method: immunoSEQ multiplex PCR; TCRdb's copy keeps in-frame clones and lacks some. The table has some 20,000 clones, 88% seen once. The sequencing sample was made of PBMCs. This sequence joins TRBV5-4 and TRBJ1-1, with D perhaps matching TRBD1 (5 bases). The sequence derives from a woman between 55 and 75 years old with head and neck cancer. Here the CDR3 DNA reads TGTGCCAGCACCCCTCAGGGCGGGATCATGAACACTGAAGCTTTCTTT. Amino acid sequence: CASTPQGGIMNTEAFF.